This paragraph reports one TCR beta chain. Its antigen is unknown. The PCR ran on 60 Vbeta and 13 Jbeta primers. Sequencing was performed with immunoSEQ multiplex PCR; in TCRdb, only in-frame clones are kept and a portion is missing. This table holds about 170,000 clones, roughly 80% found once. The donors (healthy individuals) were bone marrow donors. Germline V gene lookup returns CDR1 SGHNT and CDR2 YENEEA. The CDR3 is 12 residues long. V shed 4 bases and J 8 bases; nucleotides not matched to a gene: 4. This entry is derived from a study of cytomegalovirus exposure and HLA in healthy donors. The study, taken as a whole, reports: A further, later analysis showed that HLA-associated TCR beta chains (compared with equally common others) were more clonally expanded. TRBV6-2, TRBV6-3 and other indistinguishable V segments were excluded. Both high specificity and high sensitivity reportedly marked the classifier's diagnosis of cytomegalovirus status.

This receptor was identified in a young man in good health and CMV-seronegative. The chain carries TRBV11-3 and TRBJ1-2; 7 nucleotides align to TRBD1. The material sequenced was PBMCs. CDR3 in DNA: TGTGCCAGCAGCTCGGGACAGTACGGCTACACCTTC. It translates to CASSSGQYGYTF.